These T cell receptor beta chains were read from a single sample in a study of T-cell memory formation after mild COVID-19. TCRdb re-called the 5' RACE reads through MiXCR, storing one row per CDR3 protein. The sample includes about 360,000 distinct CDR3 sequences, 10% to 15% of them seen just once. Sequenced input: PBMCs or a T cell subset sorted from them (not recorded which). Receptors were obtained from a man aged 18 to 29 who had mild COVID-19 (a few samples of this study predate the infection). Cell type and time point are not known. The CDR3 runs from the conserved cysteine through the conserved F or W.

v_call	j_call	cdr3_aa
TRBV5-6	TRBJ2-5	CASSYNLETQYF
TRBV2	TRBJ1-1	CASSRRTGRLNTEAFF
TRBV20-1	TRBJ2-3	CSAEDGGGPDTQYF
TRBV12-3/TRBV12-4	TRBJ1-5	CASSFEGAGNQPQHF
TRBV4-3	TRBJ1-5	CASSQEPNSFVSAPSGQHF
TRBV14	TRBJ2-2	CASSQFYDGELFF
TRBV6-6	TRBJ2-3	CASSYSPPQPTF
TRBV18	TRBJ1-2	CASSHTNNYGYTF
TRBV29-1	TRBJ2-1	CSVFSGSSYNEQFF
TRBV24-1	TRBJ1-5	CATSQTGFNQPQHF
TRBV5-5	TRBJ2-7	CASRWAGSYEQYF
TRBV5-1	TRBJ1-1	CASSALQNTEAFF
TRBV18	TRBJ2-3	CASSLGSLGDTQYF
TRBV20-1	TRBJ1-3	CSARDAGTGAPGNTIYF
TRBV4-3	TRBJ2-2	CASSRVAGAGTGELFF
TRBV2	TRBJ1-5	CASSKDRGGQPQHF
TRBV7-2	TRBJ1-3	CASSLRQERNTIYF
TRBV18	TRBJ2-7	CASSPPVAYEQYF
TRBV18	TRBJ2-2	CASSPRPASLYTGELFF
TRBV30	TRBJ1-2	CAWTGGRWGYGYTF
TRBV6-2/TRBV6-3	TRBJ2-3	CASRRGDHTDTQYF
TRBV7-9	TRBJ1-1	CASSYSGTDNTEAFF
TRBV11-3	TRBJ2-1	CASSSRDRGPLSYNEQFF
TRBV13	TRBJ1-2	CASSFLGQGPNYGYTF